These 3 T cell receptor beta chains were all obtained from the same sample, sequenced in a study of blood T cell repertoires in COVID-19. TCRdb's table, derived via immunoSEQ multiplex PCR, lists solely in-frame clones and lacks some. The sample contains more than 15,000 clones, about 85% of which appear only once. Sequences were obtained from peripheral blood. The receptor set was obtained from a human donor with active COVID-19. The donor label of this sample is uncertain.

The chain uses TRBV9 and TRBJ2-1, with TRBD2 matching over 8 bases. Germline CDR1 and CDR2: SGDLS and YYNGEE. The trim removed 3 bases at V and 7 bases at J, leaving 6 bases unmatched. This CDR3 contains 14 residues. The CDR3 coding sequence is TGTGCCAGCAGCGGGGGACTAGTAGCAAATGAGCAGTTCTTC. This translates into CASSGGLVANEQFF.

The chain employs TRBV12-3 or TRBV12-4 and TRBJ2-5; D is undetermined. The CDR3 loop spans 11 amino acids. The V and J ends lost 7 bases and 4 bases respectively, with 7 bases between them. CDR3 protein: CASTRSETQYF. In DNA form, the CDR3 reads TGTGCCAGCACGAGGTCAGAGACCCAGTACTTC.

The chain uses TRBV4-1 and TRBJ2-7; maybe TRBD1 (5 bases). The V gene lost 0 bases and the J gene lost 7 bases, with 16 bases spanning the gap. This CDR3 spans 15 amino acids. CDR1 and CDR2 from the germline V gene are MGHRA and YSYEKL. DNA of the CDR3: TGCGCCAGCAGCCAAGAGTCCCAGAGGCCAGGGGAGCAGTACTTC. It encodes CASSQESQRPGEQYF.